This TCR beta chain was recorded in a study of blood T cell repertoires in COVID-19. Study-level information: The United States, Italy and Spain were the sources of the acute and convalescent COVID-19 samples.

Trimming stripped 6 bases from V and 1 base from J, with 9 bases between. Germline V gene sequence: CDR1 MDHEN, CDR2 SYDVKM. CDR3 length: 13 residues. Using immunoSEQ multiplex PCR, the repertoire was profiled, and TCRdb retains in-frame clones only, with some absent. The sample shows tens of thousands of clones, approximately 80% of them seen only once. The sequence was collected from a man in his sixties or seventies with active or convalescent COVID-19. The sample taken for sequencing was peripheral blood. V and J are TRBV28 and TRBJ1-2; D remains unclear. The CDR3 coding sequence is TGTGCCAGCAGCCCGGAGGTTAACTATGGCTACACCTTC. It specifies CASSPEVNYGYTF.